These 19 T cell receptor beta chains share one sample of origin, sequenced in a study of T cells in Graves' hyperthyroidism and ophthalmopathy. TCR beta CDR3 regions were amplified from RNA transcripts. HTBI primers were the set used in a first-round RT-PCR of the TCR CDR3. TCRdb recomputed calls from the multiplex PCR reads with MiXCR, one row per CDR3 protein. The sample records around 620,000 distinct CDR3 sequences, approximately 15% being singletons. Sequenced: blood. Every receptor here comes from a young woman with Graves' ophthalmopathy.

The chain is built from TRBV20-1 and TRBJ2-1, with 7 bases aligning to TRBD2. V was clipped by 0 bases and J by 7 bases; unmatched bases: 15. Germline V gene data show CDR1 as DFQATT and CDR2 as SNEGSKA (reference sequence). The CDR3 runs to 17 residues. The CDR3, as DNA: TGCAGTGCTAGAGATCGAGGGAGGGCCATCTCTCAAAATGAGCAGTTCTTC. As protein: CSARDRGRAISQNEQFF.

At least ten counts were recorded for this clonotype. The chain has TRBV3-1 and TRBJ1-1, with unresolved D. The CDR3 extends over 15 amino acids. Germline CDR1 LGHDT, CDR2 YNNKEL (reference sequence). Trimming pared 3 bases from V and 1 base from J, leaving 12 bases between. The CDR3 spells CASSHGRTTNTEAFF. Here the CDR3 DNA reads TGTGCCAGCAGCCATGGACGGACTACGAACACTGAAGCTTTCTTT.

This clonotype was observed a handful of times. The chain couples TRBV9 to TRBJ1-4; 7 bases line up with TRBD1. CDR3 size: 16 residues. V shed 0 bases, J shed 8 bases, and the junction held 10 bases outside the gene matches. Germline V CDR1 and CDR2: SGDLS, YYNGEE. Here the CDR3 reads CASSVAPGQVEEKLFF. The CDR3 DNA reads as TGTGCCAGCAGCGTAGCCCCCGGACAGGTTGAGGAAAAACTGTTTTTT.

The chain is built from TRBV5-1 and TRBJ1-5; D gene ambiguous. Germline V CDR1 and CDR2: SGHRS, YFSETQ. The CDR3 is 15 amino acids. The V and J ends lost 4 bases and 7 bases respectively, with 18 bases between them. CDR3: CASSPDGATGQPQHF. The CDR3 nucleotides read TGCGCCAGCAGCCCGGACGGAGCGACGGGCCAGCCCCAGCATTTT.

In this sample, this clonotype turned up many times. DNA for the CDR3: TGTGCCAGCAGTTTAGTCGGGGTTTCCAATGAGCAGTTCTTC. Translating gives CASSLVGVSNEQFF. The gene calls are TRBV12-3 or TRBV12-4 and TRBJ2-1; possibly TRBD2 for D (5 bases). V was shortened by 1 base and J by 6 bases, with 10 bases between the two germline ends. This CDR3 has 14 residues.

Only a few counts were recorded for this clonotype. The chain recombines TRBV4-2 with TRBJ1-5, with D perhaps TRBD1 (6 bases). Germline V gene sequence: CDR1 LGHNA, CDR2 YNFKEQ. The CDR3 runs to 15 residues. V lost 1 base and J lost 5, with 12 bases in between. The chain's CDR3 is CASSQGLGGHQPQHF. The CDR3 bases are TGTGCCAGCAGCCAAGGTCTCGGGGGCCATCAGCCCCAGCATTTT.

This clonotype was seen ten or more times. The chain recombines TRBV30 with TRBJ2-1, with a possible D match to TRBD2 (6 bases). Trimming cost V 0 bases and J 3 bases, with 12 bases left between them. Germline assignment: CDR1 GTSNPN and CDR2 SVGIG (reference sequence). There are 15 residues in the CDR3. The CDR3 DNA reads TGTGCCTGGAGTGTTGAATTAGCGGTCTACAATGAGCAGTTCTTC. Protein sequence: CAWSVELAVYNEQFF.

This clonotype showed up just a few times. V gene TRBV19 combines with J gene TRBJ2-7, with 9 nucleotides matching TRBD1. The CDR3 covers 15 residues. Germline trimming cut 2 bases from V and 7 bases from J; bases unmatched to any gene: 9. Germline loops: CDR1 LNHDA, CDR2 SQIVND (reference sequence). CDR3 protein: CASSIPDRGWGEQYF. DNA for the CDR3: TGTGCCAGTAGTATACCGGACAGGGGATGGGGTGAGCAGTACTTC. The whole variable domain, remainder taken from reference TRBV19 and TRBJ2-7, is DGGITQSPKYLFRKEGQNVTLSCEQNLNHDAMYWYRQDPGQGLRLIYYSQIVNDFQKGDIAEGYSVSREKKESFPLTVTSAQKNPTAFYLCASSIPDRGWGEQYFGPGTRLTVT.

This clonotype was found many times. This chain links TRBV20-1 with TRBJ2-3; TRBD2 matches at 13 bases. Per the germline V gene, CDR1 is DFQATT and CDR2 is SNEGSKA (reference sequence). This CDR3 has 15 residues. The V gene end was trimmed by 3 bases and the J gene end by 3 bases; junction bases not matched to a gene: 3. In DNA form, the CDR3 reads TGCAGTGCTAGCCCGACTAGCGGGAGGACAGATACGCAGTATTTT. It encodes CSASPTSGRTDTQYF.

This clonotype was counted many times. The chain carries TRBV28 and TRBJ1-5, with 9 nucleotides matching TRBD1. Losses at the gene ends were 4 bases for V and 6 bases for J; bases not matched to a gene: 10. The CDR3 is made up of 16 amino acids. Germline-derived CDR1 and CDR2 are MDHEN and SYDVKM. Here the CDR3 reads CASSSEQGALGQPQHF. CDR3 nucleotides: TGTGCCAGCAGTTCAGAACAGGGGGCATTGGGTCAGCCCCAGCATTTT.

Ten or more counts support this clonotype. This chain connects TRBV6-5 to TRBJ1-2; D unresolved. V lost 0 bases and J 6 bases, leaving 8 bases between the germline ends. This CDR3 spans 13 amino acids. In germline, CDR1 is MNHEY, CDR2 SVGAGI. Written as DNA, the CDR3 is TGTGCCAGCAGTTACTCTGGATCTCATGGCTACACCTTC. Translated: CASSYSGSHGYTF.

This clonotype has only a few counts. The V call is TRBV12-3 or TRBV12-4, the J call TRBJ1-3; 8 bases are a match to TRBD1. The V and J ends lost 8 bases and 0 bases, in that order; junction bases with no gene match: 9. The CDR3 contains 16 residues. Here the CDR3 DNA reads TGTGCCAGCGGCCGGGACAGGACCTACTCTGGAAACACCATATATTTT. Protein sequence: CASGRDRTYSGNTIYF.

This clonotype was picked up many times. The chain recombines TRBV7-9 with TRBJ1-1; weak D call: TRBD1 (5 bases). CDR3 length: 13 residues. Germline V gene lookup returns CDR1 SEHNR and CDR2 FQNEAQ (reference sequence). Between the trimmed V and J ends, which lost 10 bases and 1 base, there was a span of 13 bases. The CDR3 DNA is TGTGCCACCAGATTGACAGAGAACACTGAAGCTTTCTTT. This translates into CATRLTENTEAFF.

The sample holds many counts of this clonotype. The chain carries TRBV11-2 and TRBJ1-3, with D possibly TRBD1 on 6 matching bases. CDR1 and CDR2 (germline): SGHAT, FQNNGV. This CDR3 has 13 amino acids. V lost 5 bases and J lost 3, with 8 bases in between. The CDR3 DNA sequence: TGTGCCAGCAGCCAGGACAGTGGAAACACCATATATTTT. It yields the protein CASSQDSGNTIYF.

This clonotype has ten or more counts. The V gene is TRBV27, the J gene TRBJ2-1, with 8 positions matching TRBD2. Trimming removed 1 base from V and 8 bases from J; junction bases left unmatched: 1. The CDR3 spans 13 residues. The V gene's germline CDR1 is MNHEY and CDR2 SMNVEV (reference sequence). In DNA form, the CDR3 reads TGTGCCAGCAGTTTATACGGGGGGGATGAGCAGTTCTTC. This codes for CASSLYGGDEQFF.

This clonotype has a handful of counts. V is TRBV7-9 and J is TRBJ2-4; 7 bases agree with TRBD2. The CDR3 length is 15 residues. The V gene's germline CDR1 is SEHNR and CDR2 FQNEAQ (reference sequence). With V trimmed by 6 bases and J by 7 bases, 12 bases remained unmatched. In DNA, the CDR3 is TGTGCCAGCAGGCCTAGGGAGCGGGATGGGAACATTCAGTACTTC. This gives the protein CASRPRERDGNIQYF.

This clonotype was detected many times. The J gene is TRBJ2-1, the V gene TRBV13; no clear D gene. The CDR3 has 13 residues. The V gene's germline CDR1 is PRHDT and CDR2 FYEKMQ (reference sequence). The germline V and J ends were trimmed by 2 bases and 3 bases, with 5 bases remaining between them. The CDR3 here is CASSLTRYNEQFF. The CDR3 DNA is TGTGCCAGCAGCTTAACTCGCTACAATGAGCAGTTCTTC.

This clonotype has a count of ten or more. The V call is TRBV10-3, the J call TRBJ2-3; D not resolved. There are 12 residues in the CDR3. Trimming removed 8 bases at V and 5 bases at J, with 11 bases between. Germline lookup yields CDR1 ENHRY and CDR2 SYGVKD. The CDR3 protein is CAIGDDGDTQYF. DNA for the CDR3: TGTGCCATCGGGGATGACGGAGATACGCAGTATTTT.

The genes are TRBV25-1 and TRBJ1-6, with 7 bases aligning to TRBD1. Per the germline V gene, CDR1 is MGHDK and CDR2 is SYGVNS. Losses at the gene ends were 2 bases for V and 7 bases for J; bases not matched to a gene: 8. There are 16 residues in the CDR3. Written as DNA, the CDR3 is TGTGCCAGCAGTGAAAGGAAACAGGGGATCAATTCACCCCTCCACTTT. This gives the protein CASSERKQGINSPLHF.